This T cell receptor beta chain appears in the sequencing data of a study of naive and memory T cell subsets. This clonotype has a count of ten or more. The target antigen is unknown. Study findings and constraints: Gini index rose across naive, CM, EM and EMRA in CD4 and CD8.

The CDR3 covers 15 residues. Trimming pared 2 bases from V and 2 bases from J, leaving 14 bases between. CDR1 and CDR2 from the germline V gene are DFQATT and SNEGSKA (reference sequence). An equimolar mix of two oligonucleotides served as the beta constant-region primer for TRBC1 and TRBC2. TCRdb recomputed calls from the UMI-ligation and nested PCR reads with MiXCR, one row per CDR3 protein. In the table there are roughly 140,000 distinct CDR3 sequences, 17% of which are singletons. Cells stained for CD3, CD4, CD8, CD45RA, CD27 and viability were sorted into four CD45RA/CD27 subsets. Sequenced input: naive CD4+ T cells from blood. The chain combines TRBV20-1 with TRBJ2-3, with D hard to call. The TCR originated in a human donor in good health. For the CDR3, the DNA is TGCAGTGCTAGAATGGGTAGCAGTAACACAGATACGCAGTATTTT. Translated, it gives CSARMGSSNTDTQYF.